This T cell receptor (beta chain) was documented in a study of breast tumors, draining lymph nodes, adjacent tissues. Regarding the study as a whole: Compared with lymph nodes, tumors were less diverse; compared with nontumor tissue, more. The data were judged consistent with most tumor T cells coming from lymph node and expanding in tumor. Tumor and nontumor repertoires were significantly more similar in luminal-like than in basal-like breast cancer.

MiXCR, applied by TCRdb to the multiplex PCR reads, yields one record per CDR3 protein. There are over 150,000 distinct CDR3 sequences in the sample; approximately 30% occur only once, and 4% to 4.5% lies in the top ten. The CDR3 has 12 amino acids. CDR1 is MNHEY, CDR2 SVGEGT, per germline. Trimming took off 2 bases at V and 6 bases at J, with 4 bases between the two ends. Samples came from axillary lymph nodes draining the breast cancer. This clonotype was seen ten or more times. Its antigen remains unidentified. This receptor was taken from a female donor with breast cancer. Some clones in this sample may be carry-over from other donors' samples. The chain employs TRBV6-2 or TRBV6-3 and TRBJ2-2; D is unresolved. Sequencing input: axillary lymph node tissue. The CDR3 nucleotides read TGTGCCAGCAGTTACGGGGCCGGGGAGCTGTTTTTT. Encoded protein: CASSYGAGELFF.